These 17 T cell receptor beta chains share one sample of origin, sequenced in a study of T cell repertoires in cytomegalovirus infection. TCRdb fed the reads into MiXCR, producing one record per CDR3 protein. The sample consists of approximately 500,000 distinct CDR3 sequences, 15% to 20% of them appearing once. Sample: CD8+ T cells from PBMCs. These receptors were taken from a human donor in good health (CMV status not recorded). Some clones in this sample may be carry-over from other donors' samples.

As concerns this clonotype: A much larger clone sits a single nucleotide away, making a read error possible. In this CDR3 the conserved last residue, phenylalanine or tryptophan, is missing, so a read error is likely. This chain links TRBV7-3 with TRBJ2-7; 11 nucleotides line up with TRBD2. The CDR3 consists of 15 residues. Looked up from germline, CDR1 is SGHTA and CDR2 is FQGTGA. Unmatched junction bases numbered 7, after V lost 6 bases and J lost 3 bases. The CDR3: CASRPGLAGHYEQYL. In nucleotides, the CDR3 is TGTGCCAGCAGGCCCGGACTAGCGGGCCACTACGAGCAGTACTTA.

This clonotype was observed a few times. The gene calls are TRBV20-1 and TRBJ2-5, with a tentative D call TRBD2 (6 bases). Germline CDR1 is DFQATT and CDR2 is SNEGSKA (reference sequence). The CDR3 spans 16 residues. CDR3 in amino acids: CSLRGSGESPWETQYF. The DNA for the CDR3 is TGCAGCCTGAGGGGTAGCGGAGAATCACCTTGGGAGACCCAGTACTTC.

This clonotype showed up just a few times. This chain connects TRBV12-3 or TRBV12-4 to TRBJ1-1; 8 nucleotides line up with TRBD1. This CDR3 contains 13 residues. Trimming removed 7 bases from V and 3 bases from J; junction bases left unmatched: 4. The CDR3 nucleotides read TGTGCCAGCAAAGCGACAGGGGACACTGAAGCTTTCTTT. It encodes CASKATGDTEAFF.

Note on this clonotype: One base away lies a much larger clone, so this may be a sequencing read error. No conserved phenylalanine or tryptophan is present at the end of the CDR3, so a read error is the likely explanation. The V and J genes are TRBV5-6 and TRBJ2-7; weak D call: TRBD1 (5 bases). Trimming shortened V by 2 bases and J by 2 bases, and 14 bases separated the two germline ends. The CDR3 has 15 amino acids. Germline-derived CDR1 and CDR2 are SGHDT and YYEEEE. The CDR3 bases are TGTGCCAGCAGCTTAGCGATCCAGGGCGCCTACGAGCAGTACTTA. Residues: CASSLAIQGAYEQYL.

This clonotype appeared many times. The chain uses TRBV28 and TRBJ2-5; TRBD2 matches 8 bases. This CDR3 comprises 18 residues. CDR1 and CDR2 from the germline V gene are MDHEN and SYDVKM. J gave up 4 bases and V 1 base, and 14 bases lay outside the gene matches. CDR3 sequence: CASSLLEASGLVGETQYF. The CDR3 DNA reads as TGTGCCAGCAGTTTATTGGAGGCTAGCGGGTTGGTAGGAGAGACCCAGTACTTC.

This clonotype turned up a few times. The V gene is TRBV20-1, the J gene TRBJ2-2; TRBD2 agrees at 8 bases. There are 16 residues in the CDR3. Germline trimming cut 3 bases from V and 4 bases from J; bases unmatched to any gene: 10. Germline loops: CDR1 DFQATT, CDR2 SNEGSKA (reference sequence). CDR3 residues: CSASGGTRRSTGELFF. CDR3 bases: TGCAGTGCTAGTGGAGGGACTAGACGGAGCACCGGGGAGCTGTTTTTT.

Ten or more counts support this clonotype. V gene TRBV7-8 combines with J gene TRBJ1-1; D unresolved. The germline V and J ends were trimmed by 5 bases and 0 bases, with 19 bases remaining between them. CDR1 and CDR2 (germline): SGHVS, FQNEAQ. There are 17 residues in the CDR3. The CDR3 DNA sequence: TGTGCCAGCAGCCCGGATCTGGCAGGTAACATGAACACTGAAGCTTTCTTT. It specifies CASSPDLAGNMNTEAFF.

In regard to this clonotype: A much larger clone differs from this one at a single base, so this may be a read error. This sequence joins TRBV4-1 and TRBJ2-1, with D perhaps matching TRBD2 (5 bases). The CDR3 totals 15 residues. Germline assignment: CDR1 MGHRA and CDR2 YSYEKL. In DNA, the CDR3 is TGTGCCAGCAGCCCTGGAGGCTTCTCCTGCAATGAGCAGTTCTTC. Residues: CASSPGGFSCNEQFF.

This clonotype was counted only a few times. This chain joins TRBV7-9 and TRBJ1-1; a possible D gene is TRBD1 (5 bases). Germline V CDR1 and CDR2: SEHNR, FQNEAQ (reference sequence). V gave up 8 bases and J gave up 4 bases, with 14 bases separating them. CDR3 length: 13 amino acids. The DNA of the CDR3 is TGTGCCAGCTCCAGGGTTGGGGGCACTGAAGCTTTCTTT. It translates to CASSRVGGTEAFF. Variable domain in full (rest from reference TRBV7-9 and TRBJ1-1): DTGVSQNPRHKITKRGQNVTFRCDPISEHNRLYWYRQTLGQGPEFLTYFQNEAQLEKSRLLSDRFSAERPKGSFSTLEIQRTEQGDSAMYLCASSRVGGTEAFFGQGTRLTVV.

This clonotype was observed a few times. The genes are TRBV7-9 and TRBJ2-3, with 7 bases lining up with TRBD2. Germline assignment: CDR1 SEHNR and CDR2 FQNEAQ (reference sequence). This CDR3 spans 13 amino acids. J gave up 4 bases and V 8 bases, and 6 bases lay outside the gene matches. CDR3 residues: CASGRESADTQYF. The CDR3 DNA is TGTGCCAGCGGGCGGGAGAGCGCAGATACGCAGTATTTT. The whole variable domain, remainder taken from reference TRBV7-9 and TRBJ2-3, is DTGVSQNPRHKITKRGQNVTFRCDPISEHNRLYWYRQTLGQGPEFLTYFQNEAQLEKSRLLSDRFSAERPKGSFSTLEIQRTEQGDSAMYLCASGRESADTQYFGPGTRLTVL.

This clonotype appeared many times. The genes are TRBV7-9 and TRBJ1-2; possibly TRBD1 for D (6 bases). CDR3 size: 15 residues. The germline CDR1 and CDR2 sequences are SEHNR and FQNEAQ (reference sequence). The germline V and J ends were trimmed by 0 bases and 4 bases, with 12 bases remaining between them. The CDR3 loop is CASSLALTGRYGYTF. The CDR3 bases are TGTGCCAGCAGCTTAGCCCTTACAGGGCGCTATGGCTACACCTTC.

This clonotype was found a few times. V gene TRBV11-2 combines with J gene TRBJ1-2; TRBD1 aligns across 9 bases. The CDR3 extends over 16 amino acids. The germline gives CDR1 SGHAT, CDR2 FQNNGV. Germline trimming cut 0 bases from V and 5 bases from J; bases unmatched to any gene: 7. CDR3 nucleotide sequence: TGTGCCAGCAGCTTAGAACGGGGACAGGGCTTTTATGGCTACACCTTC. This encodes CASSLERGQGFYGYTF. The whole variable domain, remainder taken from reference TRBV11-2 and TRBJ1-2, is EAGVAQSPRYKIIEKRQSVAFWCNPISGHATLYWYQQILGQGPKLLIQFQNNGVVDDSQLPKDRFSAERLKGVDSTLKIQPAKLEDSAVYLCASSLERGQGFYGYTFGSGTRLTVV.

This clonotype was recorded at least ten times. The chain combines TRBV20-1 with TRBJ1-2; 8 bases are a match to TRBD1. The CDR3 is 16 residues long. The V gene end was trimmed by 2 bases and the J gene end by 3 bases; junction bases not matched to a gene: 11. CDR1 is DFQATT and CDR2 is SNEGSKA in the germline V gene (reference sequence). CDR3 in amino acids: CSARPRGQGRDYGYTF. The DNA of the CDR3 is TGCAGTGCTAGACCCCGCGGACAGGGACGGGACTATGGCTACACCTTC.

This clonotype was recorded at least ten times. The chain couples TRBV7-3 to TRBJ2-7; maybe TRBD2 (6 bases). The germline V gene encodes CDR1 SGHTA and CDR2 FQGTGA. V lost 2 bases, J lost 0 bases, and 8 bases lay in between. The CDR3 is made up of 14 amino acids. The CDR3 loop reads CASSLSGDSYEQYF. The CDR3 DNA follows: TGTGCCAGCAGCTTATCGGGGGACTCCTACGAGCAGTACTTC.

The CDR3 region is CASSVKQGSGEKLFF. The CDR3, as DNA: TGTGCCAGCAGCGTAAAACAGGGTTCGGGTGAAAAACTGTTTTTT. V and J are TRBV9 and TRBJ1-4; tentatively, D is TRBD1 (6 bases). The V and J ends lost 1 base and 7 bases respectively, with 14 bases between them. The length of the CDR3 is 15 residues. Germline CDR1 SGDLS, CDR2 YYNGEE.

At least ten counts were recorded for this clonotype. V gene TRBV12-5 combines with J gene TRBJ2-5, with a tentative D call TRBD1 (5 bases). From germline, CDR1 is LGHNT and CDR2 FRNRAP. CDR3 length equals 15 residues. Deletions cut 0 bases from V and 1 base from J, with 9 bases between. The CDR3 DNA reads TGTGCTAGTGGTTTGGTTGGGGCAACCCAAGAGACCCAGTACTTC. Translating gives CASGLVGATQETQYF.

The rearrangement uses TRBV10-3 and TRBJ1-1; tentative D call: TRBD1 (6 bases). The V gene's germline CDR1 is ENHRY and CDR2 SYGVKD. With 5 bases removed from V and 7 bases from J, the gap between germline ends came to 11 bases. This CDR3 region has 12 residues. The CDR3 here is CAISRGAVEAFF. The CDR3 region has the DNA TGTGCCATCAGTCGGGGGGCAGTTGAAGCTTTCTTT.